This TCR beta chain was identified during a study of cytomegalovirus exposure and HLA in healthy donors. This PCR relied on a set of 60 Vbeta primers and 13 Jbeta primers. The method was immunoSEQ multiplex PCR; TCRdb's version includes in-frame clones alone and lacks a portion of them. The table counts 90,000 to 130,000 clones; 3.7% lies in the top ten. The CDR3 spans 16 residues. Looked up from germline, CDR1 is LNHDA and CDR2 is SQIVND (reference sequence). V dropped 5 bases and J dropped 7; count of bases not matched to a gene: 5. This TCR derives from a man aged 25 to 40 in good health and CMV-seronegative. Input material: PBMCs. This rearrangement joins TRBV19 to TRBJ2-2; 15 nucleotides agree with TRBD2. This CDR3 reads CASSPRTSGGVGELFF. The CDR3 DNA is TGTGCCAGTAGTCCTCGGACTAGCGGGGGGGTCGGGGAGCTGTTTTTT.